These T cell receptor beta chains were read from a single sample in a study of blood T cells in healthy people across ages. MiXCR, applied by TCRdb to the 5' RACE reads, yields one record per CDR3 protein. The data contain hundreds of thousands of distinct CDR3 sequences, around 38% of them singletons. Sequences were obtained from blood. The receptor set was obtained from a man at least 80 years old in good health. Each CDR3 is given with its conserved first and last residue. Each record gives: D gene, CDR3 length, clone size, V gene, J gene, CDR3 DNA, CDR3 protein. D genes are given only for firm matches. Clone size appears in some rows only: once, few, many, or a class for an expanded clone.

TRBD1	15	many	TRBV28	TRBJ1-2	TGTGCCAGCACCACCCGGGACAGGGGGCTCTATGGCTACACCTTC	CASTTRDRGLYGYTF
.	12	.	TRBV29-1	TRBJ2-7	TGCAGCGTCGGAGACGGACCCTACGAGCAGTACTTC	CSVGDGPYEQYF
.	11	few	TRBV28	TRBJ2-1	TGTGCCAGCGGGACGTATAATGAGCAGTTCTTC	CASGTYNEQFF
.	13	many	TRBV4-3	TRBJ2-1	TGCGCCAGCAGCCGCCCGGGGGCAGGTGAGCAGTTCTTC	CASSRPGAGEQFF
TRBD2	14	.	TRBV30	TRBJ2-1	TGTGCCTGGAGATATAGCGGGGGGCCTAATGAGCAGTTCTTC	CAWRYSGGPNEQFF
TRBD2	15	many	TRBV20-1	TRBJ2-5	TGCAGTGCTAGGGGCGGGACTAGCGCACAAGAGACCCAGTACTTC	CSARGGTSAQETQYF
.	15	few	TRBV5-5	TRBJ2-4	TGTGCCAGCAGCTTTAGTCTCAGGGGACAAAAGGTTCAGTACTTC	CASSFSLRGQKVQYF
.	16	few	TRBV4-3	TRBJ2-1	TGCGCCAGCAGCCAAGAGTCCATAGGACATCTTGGTGAGCAGTTCTTC	CASSQESIGHLGEQFF
.	16	.	TRBV5-5	TRBJ2-7	TGTGCCAGCAGCATCGAAGGAGGGGTAGGGTCCTACGAGCAGTACTTC	CASSIEGGVGSYEQYF
.	14	once	TRBV30	TRBJ1-5	TGTGCCTGGAGTATGGGGTTAAGCAATCAGCCCCAGCATTTT	CAWSMGLSNQPQHF
.	17	.	TRBV7-3	TRBJ2-6	TGTGCCAGCAGCCAGACAGCTAGGAGGCTCGGGGCCAACGTCCTGACTTTC	CASSQTARRLGANVLTF
TRBD2	15	few	TRBV5-1	TRBJ2-3	TGCGCCAGCAGCGACCTAGCGGGGGCCTCGGGTACGCAGTATTTT	CASSDLAGASGTQYF
TRBD1	13	.	TRBV6-2/TRBV6-3	TRBJ2-1	TGTGCCAGCAGTCAGGGACAGGGGGTCAAGCAGTTCTTC	CASSQGQGVKQFF
TRBD2	15	.	TRBV4-1	TRBJ2-7	TGCGCCAGCAGCGACCGCGGGGGTCCCGCCTACGAGCAGTACTTC	CASSDRGGPAYEQYF
.	13	.	TRBV7-9	TRBJ1-1	TGTGCCAGCCAACTACAGGGGAACACTGAAGCTTTCTTT	CASQLQGNTEAFF